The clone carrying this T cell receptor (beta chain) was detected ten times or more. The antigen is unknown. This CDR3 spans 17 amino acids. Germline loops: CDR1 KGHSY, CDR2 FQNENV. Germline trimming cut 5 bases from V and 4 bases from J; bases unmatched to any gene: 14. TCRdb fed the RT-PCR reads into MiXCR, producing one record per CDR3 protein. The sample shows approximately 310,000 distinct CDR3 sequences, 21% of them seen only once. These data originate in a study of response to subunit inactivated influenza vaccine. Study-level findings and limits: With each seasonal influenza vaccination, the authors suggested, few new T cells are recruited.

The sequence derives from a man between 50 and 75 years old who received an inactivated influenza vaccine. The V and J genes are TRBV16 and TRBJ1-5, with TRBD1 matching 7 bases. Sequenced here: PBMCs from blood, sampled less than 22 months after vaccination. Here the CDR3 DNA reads TGTGCCAGCAGCAGAACGGTTTCAGGGGGATGGAATCAGCCCCAGCATTTT. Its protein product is CASSRTVSGGWNQPQHF.